Shown below are 32 T cell receptor beta chains from a single sample sequenced in a study of blood T cell repertoires in COVID-19. Clones were sequenced by immunoSEQ multiplex PCR, and TCRdb holds only the in-frame ones, with some missing. The sample contains approximately 100,000 clones, around 90% of which appear only once. Source material: peripheral blood. The receptor source for this set is a human donor with COVID-19, enrolled during active disease. The donor label of this sample is uncertain.

The chain joins TRBV4-1 to TRBJ1-1; a possible D gene is TRBD1 (6 bases). CDR3 length: 17 amino acids. Germline V gives CDR1 MGHRA, CDR2 YSYEKL. Trimming pared 3 bases from V and 1 base from J, leaving 18 bases between. The CDR3 region is CASSQPGQVFKNTEAFF. In DNA form, the CDR3 reads TGCGCCAGCAGCCAGCCGGGACAAGTATTCAAGAACACTGAAGCTTTCTTT.

This clone was observed many times. This chain uses TRBV30 with TRBJ2-5, with a weak D call TRBD2 (6 bases). Trimming took 2 bases from V and 5 from J, leaving 12 bases between them. The V gene's germline CDR1 is GTSNPN and CDR2 SVGIG (reference sequence). CDR3 length: 13 amino acids. CDR3 DNA: TGTGCCTGGAGTTGGGCAGGAGGGGAGACCCAGTACTTC. It specifies CAWSWAGGETQYF.

J is TRBJ1-3 and V is TRBV5-6; TRBD1 agrees at 7 bases. Germline trimming cut 1 base from V and 0 bases from J; bases unmatched to any gene: 10. The CDR3 spans 18 residues. Germline V gene lookup returns CDR1 SGHDT and CDR2 YYEEEE. The CDR3 spells CASSLLGGQYISGNTIYF. As DNA, the CDR3 is TGTGCCAGCAGCTTGTTAGGGGGCCAGTATATCTCTGGAAACACCATATATTTT.

Only one count was recorded for this clone. The V and J genes are TRBV28 and TRBJ1-4; 9 bases fit TRBD1. This CDR3 comprises 13 residues. Germline assignment: CDR1 MDHEN and CDR2 SYDVKM. Germline trimming cut 11 bases from V and 5 bases from J; bases unmatched to any gene: 6. The CDR3 loop is CAGRQGGNEKLFF. The CDR3 DNA is TGTGCCGGAAGACAGGGGGGCAATGAAAAACTGTTTTTT. Complete variable domain (other parts from reference TRBV28 and TRBJ1-4): DVKVTQSSRYLVKRTGEKVFLECVQDMDHENMFWYRQDPGLGLRLIYFSYDVKMKEKGDIPEGYSVSREKKERFSLILESASTNQTSMYLCAGRQGGNEKLFFGSGTQLSVL.

The J gene is TRBJ1-4, the V gene TRBV19; 7 positions match TRBD1. The CDR3 is made up of 14 amino acids. J lost 4 bases, V lost 5 bases, and 4 bases had no gene match. The germline gives CDR1 LNHDA, CDR2 SQIVND (reference sequence). CDR3 protein: CASSGDSLNEKLFF. The CDR3 DNA sequence: TGTGCCAGTAGTGGGGACAGCCTTAATGAAAAACTGTTTTTT.

The chain recombines TRBV14 with TRBJ1-3; 7 nucleotides match TRBD1. Germline V gene lookup returns CDR1 SGHDN and CDR2 FVKESK. J lost 4 bases, V lost 5 bases, and 11 bases had no gene match. The CDR3 consists of 16 residues. The CDR3 loop is CASSYRPTGLGNTIYF. In nucleotides, the CDR3 is TGTGCCAGCAGCTACCGCCCGACAGGGTTAGGAAACACCATATATTTT.

The chain is built from TRBV28 and TRBJ2-3, with 10 bases identical to TRBD2. The CDR3 is 16 residues long. V lost 5 bases and J lost 8; bases outside the gene matches: 13. CDR1 is MDHEN and CDR2 is SYDVKM in the germline V gene. CDR3 protein: CASSLLAGIARSTQYF. The CDR3 nucleotides read TGTGCCAGCAGTCTACTAGCGGGGATAGCTCGAAGTACGCAGTATTTT.

The CDR3 region is CASSLTVYNEQFF. CDR3 nucleotide sequence: TGTGCCAGCAGCTTGACAGTCTACAATGAGCAGTTCTTC. V usage is TRBV11-3 and J usage is TRBJ2-1, with D tentatively TRBD1 (5 bases). Between the trimmed V and J ends, which lost 3 bases and 3 bases, there was a span of 6 bases. The CDR3 covers 13 residues. CDR1 is SGHNT and CDR2 is YENEEA in the germline V gene. Supplemented by reference TRBV11-3 and TRBJ2-1, the full variable domain reads EAGVVQSPRYKIIEKKQPVAFWCNPISGHNTLYWYLQNLGQGPELLIRYENEEAVDDSQLPKDRFSAERLKGVDSTLKIQPAELGDSAVYLCASSLTVYNEQFFGPGTRLTVL.

The chain couples TRBV25-1 to TRBJ2-5; 7 positions agree with TRBD1. After removal of 2 bases from V and 0 bases from J, the junction contained 12 bases not matched to a gene. The CDR3 sequence is 18 residues long. Per germline, CDR1 MGHDK and CDR2 SYGVNS. The CDR3 DNA reads as TGTGCCAGCAGTGAAAAGTCTCCGACAGGGTCGTACCAAGAGACCCAGTACTTC. This gives the protein CASSEKSPTGSYQETQYF.

This clone was seen only once. The V and J genes are TRBV2 and TRBJ1-5; D might be TRBD1 (6 bases). The CDR3 sequence is 15 residues long. V lost 4 bases and J 5 bases, leaving 15 bases between the germline ends. Germline V gene lookup returns CDR1 SNHLY and CDR2 FYNNEI. The CDR3 region is CASSGQEQSYQPQHF. CDR3 bases: TGTGCCAGCAGTGGACAGGAACAGTCCTATCAGCCCCAGCATTTT.

The chain employs TRBV5-1 and TRBJ2-5; 7 bases are shared with TRBD2. V was pared by 4 bases and J by 1 base, with 4 bases of the junction left unmatched. CDR3 length equals 14 residues. Germline V gives CDR1 SGHRS, CDR2 YFSETQ. CDR3 in amino acids: CASSAASGQETQYF. CDR3 in DNA: TGCGCCAGCAGCGCCGCTAGCGGCCAAGAGACCCAGTACTTC.

The rearrangement uses TRBV5-1 and TRBJ1-3, with D possibly matching TRBD1 (6 bases). The CDR3 is 16 amino acids. Germline V lookup: CDR1 SGHRS, CDR2 YFSETQ. V dropped 2 bases and J dropped 0 bases, with 12 bases sitting between them. Written as DNA, the CDR3 is TGCGCCAGCAGCTTCTCCACAGGGACCTCTGGAAACACCATATATTTT. Translating it yields CASSFSTGTSGNTIYF.

The chain recombines TRBV27 with TRBJ1-1; the D gene is possibly TRBD1 (5 bases). Germline V gene data show CDR1 as MNHEY and CDR2 as SMNVEV (reference sequence). The V end lost 8 bases, the J end lost 4 bases, and 14 bases lay between the germline ends. The CDR3 contains 13 residues. The CDR3 DNA follows: TGTGCCAGCGGCCCCCCCCAGGGCACTGAAGCTTTCTTT. Translating gives CASGPPQGTEAFF.

Turning to this clone: The same CDR3 arises from other DNA sequences in this sample as well. CDR3 nucleotides: TGTGCCAGCAGCTTAGGACTAGCGGGGGGGCCGACCGAGACCCAGTACTTC. It encodes CASSLGLAGGPTETQYF. The chain joins TRBV11-2 to TRBJ2-5; 14 bases are a match to TRBD2. Germline CDR1 and CDR2: SGHAT and FQNNGV. The CDR3 is 17 amino acids. After removal of 1 base from V and 5 bases from J, the junction contained 6 bases not matched to a gene.

V gene TRBV28 combines with J gene TRBJ2-7; the match to TRBD1 covers 7 bases. This CDR3 is built from 16 residues. The germline gives CDR1 MDHEN, CDR2 SYDVKM. The V gene end was trimmed by 4 bases and the J gene end by 1 base; junction bases not matched to a gene: 10. CDR3 DNA: TGTGCCAGCAGTTCCCCGACAGGGACCAGTTCCTACGAGCAGTACTTC. Translation gives CASSSPTGTSSYEQYF.

The gene calls are TRBV25-1 and TRBJ2-7; 12 nucleotides match TRBD2. V trimming: 2 bases; J trimming: 7 bases; junction bases outside the gene matches: 6. Germline V gene sequence: CDR1 MGHDK, CDR2 SYGVNS. The CDR3 spans 15 residues. DNA of the CDR3: TGTGCCAGCAGTGAACTAGCGGGGGGGCCGCGGGAGCAGTACTTC. Its translation: CASSELAGGPREQYF.

The rearrangement joins TRBV15 to TRBJ1-1, with D possibly matching TRBD1 (5 bases). Deletions cut 1 base from V and 6 bases from J, with 12 bases between. Germline CDR1 LNHNV, CDR2 YYDKDF (reference sequence). There are 14 residues in the CDR3. The CDR3 is CATSRGPPGAEAFF. The CDR3, as DNA: TGTGCCACCAGCAGAGGCCCACCGGGGGCTGAAGCTTTCTTT.

The J gene is TRBJ1-2, the V gene TRBV7-9, with 8 bases identical to TRBD1. This CDR3 is built from 14 residues. With V trimmed by 7 bases and J by 3 bases, 7 bases remained unmatched. Looked up from germline, CDR1 is SEHNR and CDR2 is FQNEAQ (reference sequence). The CDR3 nucleotides read TGTGCCAGCATGATGACAGGGGTGGACTATGGCTACACCTTC. It specifies CASMMTGVDYGYTF.

V is TRBV11-3 and J is TRBJ2-1; D possibly corresponds to TRBD2 (6 bases). V shed 1 base and J shed 1 base, with 8 bases lying between them. Germline values: CDR1 SGHNT, CDR2 YENEEA. CDR3 length: 15 amino acids. The CDR3 protein is CASSLGRGSYNEQFF. The CDR3 nucleotides are TGTGCCAGCAGCTTAGGGCGGGGTTCCTACAATGAGCAGTTCTTC.

The V gene is TRBV6-5, the J gene TRBJ2-2, with D maybe TRBD1 (6 bases). Per the germline V gene, CDR1 is MNHEY and CDR2 is SVGAGI. The CDR3 is made up of 14 amino acids. Trimming took off 3 bases at V and 6 bases at J, with 11 bases between the two ends. The CDR3 loop is CASSYPGDSGELFF. CDR3 DNA sequence: TGTGCCAGCAGTTATCCAGGGGATTCCGGGGAGCTGTTTTTT.

The chain uses TRBV5-1 and TRBJ1-6, with 7 bases fitting TRBD1. V dropped 5 bases and J dropped 9; count of bases not matched to a gene: 11. This CDR3 contains 15 residues. In germline, CDR1 is SGHRS, CDR2 YFSETQ. The CDR3 nucleotides are TGCGCCAGCAGGGAAGGGACAGTCGGCGGTTCACCCCTCCACTTT. It translates to CASREGTVGGSPLHF.

The chain links TRBV6-5 to TRBJ1-3; 7 positions match TRBD1. This CDR3 region has 13 residues. V lost 7 bases and J lost 7; bases outside the gene matches: 7. Germline CDR1 is MNHEY and CDR2 is SVGAGI. CDR3: CASTRQGWNTIYF. CDR3 nucleotide sequence: TGTGCCAGCACCCGACAGGGTTGGAACACCATATATTTT.

V and J are TRBV4-2 and TRBJ1-2, with 9 bases lining up with TRBD1. Looked up from germline, CDR1 is LGHNA and CDR2 is YNFKEQ. Trimming removed 4 bases from V and 8 bases from J; junction bases left unmatched: 11. The CDR3 runs 15 residues. The CDR3 sequence: CASSRAYRDRDGYTF. In nucleotides, the CDR3 is TGTGCCAGCAGCCGGGCCTACCGGGACAGGGACGGCTACACCTTC.

CDR3 amino acids: CASRAATQNNQPQHF. The CDR3 nucleotides are TGTGCCAGCAGGGCGGCTACCCAGAACAATCAGCCCCAGCATTTT. The gene calls are TRBV6-5 and TRBJ1-5; D unresolved. Trimming took 6 bases from V and 3 from J, leaving 15 bases between them. The CDR3 runs 15 residues. Germline V gene sequence: CDR1 MNHEY, CDR2 SVGAGI.

V is TRBV11-3 and J is TRBJ2-7, with TRBD1 matching 7 bases. This CDR3 is 13 amino acids long. CDR1 is SGHNT and CDR2 is YENEEA in the germline V gene. Trimming at V came to 4 bases and at J to 6 bases, leaving 6 bases not matched to a gene. The CDR3 region has the DNA TGTGCCAGCAGCTGGGGACAGCCCAGCGAGCAGTACTTC. Amino acids: CASSWGQPSEQYF. The full variable domain, in which reference TRBV11-3 and TRBJ2-7 provide the parts outside the CDR3, is EAGVVQSPRYKIIEKKQPVAFWCNPISGHNTLYWYLQNLGQGPELLIRYENEEAVDDSQLPKDRFSAERLKGVDSTLKIQPAELGDSAVYLCASSWGQPSEQYFGPGTRLTVT.

The chain combines TRBV5-1 with TRBJ2-5, with D perhaps TRBD1 (6 bases). Germline-derived CDR1 and CDR2 are SGHRS and YFSETQ. The ends were cut back, 5 bases at V and 5 bases at J, with 16 bases in the middle. CDR3 length equals 14 residues. The CDR3 region is CASSFSQGMETQYF. DNA for the CDR3: TGCGCCAGCAGTTTTTCGCAGGGGATGGAGACCCAGTACTTC.

The gene calls are TRBV29-1 and TRBJ1-4, with 9 bases lining up with TRBD1. CDR3 length equals 15 residues. Germline V CDR1 and CDR2: SQVTM, ANQGSEA. Trimming cost V 3 bases and J 7 bases; bases outside gene matches: 9. Here the CDR3 reads CSVELAGTGSEKLFF. The CDR3 DNA is TGCAGCGTTGAGCTTGCAGGGACAGGGAGTGAAAAACTGTTTTTT.

This rearrangement joins TRBV10-1 to TRBJ2-3; TRBD2 is a possible D gene (5 bases). V lost 9 bases and J lost 2, with 12 bases in between. The CDR3 length is 13 residues. Germline loops: CDR1 WNHNN, CDR2 SYGVQD (reference sequence). CDR3 nucleotides: TGCGCCAGGCGTCTACGGGACACAGATACGCAGTATTTT. This sequence encodes CARRLRDTDTQYF.

J is TRBJ1-1 and V is TRBV10-3; 8 nucleotides line up with TRBD1. Germline CDR1 is ENHRY and CDR2 is SYGVKD. V shed 3 bases, J shed 4 bases, and the junction held 4 bases outside the gene matches. The length of the CDR3 is 14 residues. The CDR3 is CAISEDRGRTEAFF. CDR3 DNA: TGTGCCATCAGTGAAGACAGGGGTCGCACTGAAGCTTTCTTT.

The chain recombines TRBV10-3 with TRBJ1-1; D uncertain. The CDR3 runs to 14 residues. Germline CDR1 is ENHRY and CDR2 is SYGVKD. V gave up 2 bases and J gave up 0 bases, with 7 bases separating them. The CDR3 DNA sequence: TGTGCCATCAGTGAGCTCAACATGAACACTGAAGCTTTCTTT. Amino acid sequence: CAISELNMNTEAFF.

The chain uses TRBV15 and TRBJ2-1; TRBD1 agrees at 11 bases. The CDR3 covers 16 residues. CDR1 is LNHNV, CDR2 YYDKDF, per germline (reference sequence). Trimming cost V 0 bases and J 6 bases; bases outside gene matches: 4. DNA for the CDR3: TGTGCCACCAGCAGAGATCTGGACAGGGGGCTCAATGAGCAGTTCTTC. Translating it yields CATSRDLDRGLNEQFF.

CDR3 sequence (DNA): TGCGCCAGCAGCTTGGTTGGGGGCGCGCAGCCCCAGCATTTT. This codes for CASSLVGGAQPQHF. The rearrangement links TRBV5-1 to TRBJ1-5, with D maybe TRBD1 (6 bases). Germline CDR1 and CDR2: SGHRS and YFSETQ. This CDR3 is built from 14 residues. The V and J ends lost 0 bases and 7 bases respectively, with 11 bases between them.